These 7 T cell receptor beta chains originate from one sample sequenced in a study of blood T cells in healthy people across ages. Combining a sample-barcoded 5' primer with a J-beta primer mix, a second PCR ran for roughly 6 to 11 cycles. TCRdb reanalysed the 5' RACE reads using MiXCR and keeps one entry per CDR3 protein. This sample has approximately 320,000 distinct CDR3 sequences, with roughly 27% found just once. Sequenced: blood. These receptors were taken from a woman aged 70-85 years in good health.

CDR3 amino acids: CASSQRTGEGETQYF. Here the CDR3 DNA reads TGCGCCAGCAGTCAACGGACAGGGGAAGGCGAGACCCAGTACTTC. The V gene is TRBV5-1, the J gene TRBJ2-5; TRBD1 agrees at 9 bases. V shed 5 bases and J 5 bases; nucleotides not matched to a gene: 10. The germline gives CDR1 SGHRS, CDR2 YFSETQ. The CDR3 is 15 residues long.

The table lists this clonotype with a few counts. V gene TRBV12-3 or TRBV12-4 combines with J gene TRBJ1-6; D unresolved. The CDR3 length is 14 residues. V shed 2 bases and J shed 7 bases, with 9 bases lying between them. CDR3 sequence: CASSLLGPNSPLHF. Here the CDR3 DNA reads TGTGCCAGCAGTTTACTGGGTCCGAATTCACCCCTCCACTTT.

In DNA, the CDR3 is TGCAGCGTTGTAGGGAAGGTGAACACTGAAGCTTTCTTT. Translation gives CSVVGKVNTEAFF. This chain joins TRBV29-1 and TRBJ1-1; D uncertain. Germline CDR1 and CDR2: SQVTM and ANQGSEA. V lost 4 bases, J lost 0 bases, and 9 bases lay in between. The CDR3 loop spans 13 amino acids.

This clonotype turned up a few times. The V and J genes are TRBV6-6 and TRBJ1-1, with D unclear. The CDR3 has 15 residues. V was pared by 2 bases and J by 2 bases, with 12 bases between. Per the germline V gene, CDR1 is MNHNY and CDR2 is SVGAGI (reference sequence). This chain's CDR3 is CASSYIPTVNTEAFF. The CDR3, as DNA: TGTGCCAGCAGTTACATTCCGACGGTAAACACTGAAGCTTTCTTT.

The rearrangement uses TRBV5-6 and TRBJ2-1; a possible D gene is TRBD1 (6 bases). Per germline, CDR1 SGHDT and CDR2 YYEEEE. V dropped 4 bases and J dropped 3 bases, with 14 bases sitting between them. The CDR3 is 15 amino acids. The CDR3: CASSGDRTHYNEQFF. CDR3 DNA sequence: TGTGCCAGCAGCGGTGACAGGACACACTACAATGAGCAGTTCTTC.

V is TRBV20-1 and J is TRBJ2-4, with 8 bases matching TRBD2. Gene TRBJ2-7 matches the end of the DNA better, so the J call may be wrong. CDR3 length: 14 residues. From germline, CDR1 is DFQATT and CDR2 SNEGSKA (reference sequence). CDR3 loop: CSARQRAGGREQYF. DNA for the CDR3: TGCAGTGCTAGACAGCGGGCGGGAGGCCGCGAGCAGTACTTC.

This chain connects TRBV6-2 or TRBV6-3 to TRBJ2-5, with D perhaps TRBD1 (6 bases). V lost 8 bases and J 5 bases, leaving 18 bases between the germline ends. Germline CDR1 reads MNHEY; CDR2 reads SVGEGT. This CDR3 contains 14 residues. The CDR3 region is CASALDSSRETQYF. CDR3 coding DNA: TGTGCCAGCGCATTGGACAGCTCCCGGGAGACCCAGTACTTC.